The 18 T cell receptor beta chains in this list originate from one sample, sequenced in a study of blood T cells in healthy people across ages. Alongside a J-beta primer mix, a sample-barcoded 5' primer served in a second PCR lasting about 7 to 11 cycles. MiXCR, run by TCRdb on the 5' RACE reads, gives a single entry per CDR3 protein. Seen here are hundreds of thousands of distinct CDR3 sequences, roughly 64% observed once, and the top ten hold 20% to 25%. Sequenced: blood. The receptors come from a man aged 30 to 39 in good health.

This chain links TRBV20-1 with TRBJ2-7; 10 bases fit TRBD2. V trimming: 5 bases; J trimming: 0 bases; junction bases outside the gene matches: 4. The CDR3 contains 14 residues. Germline V gene sequence: CDR1 DFQATT, CDR2 SNEGSKA (reference sequence). CDR3: CSAERTSGSYEQYF. In nucleotides, the CDR3 is TGCAGTGCTGAAAGGACTAGCGGCTCCTACGAGCAGTACTTC.

V gene TRBV20-1 combines with J gene TRBJ2-5; D not resolved. The CDR3 is 12 amino acids. Deletions cut 5 bases from V and 2 bases from J, with 9 bases between. The germline V gene has CDR1 DFQATT and CDR2 SNEGSKA (reference sequence). The CDR3 DNA reads TGCAGTGCTCCTCCAGAGCAAGAGACCCAGTACTTC. This translates into CSAPPEQETQYF.

The chain recombines TRBV20-1 with TRBJ2-1; 11 bases agree with TRBD2. The CDR3 runs to 15 residues. Trimming cost V 1 base and J 6 bases; bases outside gene matches: 5. Per germline, CDR1 DFQATT and CDR2 SNEGSKA (reference sequence). In DNA form, the CDR3 reads TGCAGTGCTAGAGTAGGAACTAGCGGGGGCAATGAGCAGTTCTTC. Protein sequence: CSARVGTSGGNEQFF.

The chain is built from TRBV12-3 or TRBV12-4 and TRBJ2-5; no reliable D call. Trimming stripped 5 bases from V and 1 base from J, with 11 bases between. The length of the CDR3 is 14 residues. The CDR3 nucleotides are TGTGCCAGCAGTACCAGCGAGGTCCAAGAGACCCAGTACTTC. Translating it yields CASSTSEVQETQYF.

In regard to this clonotype: This may be a read error, as it is one base from a much larger clone. The chain couples TRBV29-1 to TRBJ2-7; 10 nucleotides line up with TRBD1. CDR3 length: 14 residues. The V gene's germline CDR1 is SQVTM and CDR2 ANQGSEA. V lost 4 bases and J lost 6; bases outside the gene matches: 9. The chain's CDR3 is CSVGVTGGWREQYF. DNA of the CDR3: TGCAGCGTTGGAGTGACAGGGGGCTGGCGCGAGCAGTACTTC.

The CDR3 region is CASSPALTGLSYEQYF. CDR3 in DNA: TGTGCCAGCTCACCGGCCCTAACAGGATTGTCCTACGAGCAGTACTTC. The chain has TRBV18 and TRBJ2-7; TRBD1 might be the D (5 bases). V shed 3 bases and J shed 1 base, with 16 bases lying between them. This CDR3 comprises 16 residues. CDR1 and CDR2 from the germline V gene are KGHSH and LQKENI.

The gene calls are TRBV5-1 and TRBJ2-5; 8 bases fit TRBD2. The CDR3 contains 15 residues. Germline V gene data show CDR1 as SGHRS and CDR2 as YFSETQ. Germline trimming cut 1 base from V and 5 bases from J; bases unmatched to any gene: 7. The CDR3 bases are TGCGCCAGCAGCTTGAGGAGCGGGGGCTGGGAGACCCAGTACTTC. Translated, it gives CASSLRSGGWETQYF.

There are a few counts of this clonotype. The chain joins TRBV2 to TRBJ2-4, with a tentative D call TRBD1 (5 bases). The J call may be wrong; the DNA end is better matched by TRBJ2-7. The CDR3 has 15 amino acids. Germline assignment: CDR1 SNHLY and CDR2 FYNNEI. CDR3 in amino acids: CASNSGLQGYYEQYF. The DNA of the CDR3 is TGTGCCAGCAATTCCGGCCTCCAGGGATACTACGAGCAGTACTTC.

This clonotype has ten or more counts. The J gene is TRBJ2-3, the V gene TRBV7-2; unclear D gene. Germline values: CDR1 SGHTA, CDR2 FQGNSA. Trimming cost V 4 bases and J 0 bases, with 11 bases left between them. The CDR3 extends over 15 amino acids. The CDR3 nucleotides are TGTGCCAGCAGCTCACTTGGGCAGAGCACAGATACGCAGTATTTT. Protein product: CASSSLGQSTDTQYF.

The rearrangement joins TRBV6-2 or TRBV6-3 to TRBJ2-4; 8 bases are shared with TRBD1. TRBJ2-7 explains the end of the DNA better; the J call may be wrong. The CDR3 contains 15 residues. The germline gives CDR1 MNHEY, CDR2 SVGEGT. In DNA form, the CDR3 reads TGTGCCAGCAGTTACGGGAGACAGGGGTCCTACGAGCAGTACTTC. This codes for CASSYGRQGSYEQYF.

The chain carries TRBV29-1 and TRBJ1-1; D is undetermined. The ends were cut back, 4 bases at V and 2 bases at J, with 11 bases in the middle. This CDR3 is 13 amino acids long. Germline CDR1 reads SQVTM; CDR2 reads ANQGSEA. CDR3 bases: TGCAGCGTTGGGCACGAGAGTAACACTGAAGCTTTCTTT. It yields the protein CSVGHESNTEAFF.

V is TRBV4-3 and J is TRBJ2-7; D is perhaps TRBD2 (5 bases). The ends were cut back, 0 bases at V and 5 bases at J, with 11 bases in the middle. The germline gives CDR1 LGHNA, CDR2 YSLEER. The CDR3 spans 14 residues. The CDR3 sequence: CASSQDGGPDEQYF. The CDR3 bases are TGCGCCAGCAGCCAAGATGGCGGGCCAGACGAGCAGTACTTC.

The genes are TRBV4-3 and TRBJ1-6; the match to TRBD1 covers 8 bases. CDR3 length: 17 amino acids. Per germline, CDR1 LGHNA and CDR2 YSLEER. After removal of 1 base from V and 8 bases from J, the junction contained 10 bases not matched to a gene. The CDR3 DNA reads TGCGCCAGCAGCCAAGCCCCCAGGGGGCACGAATATTCACCCCTCCACTTT. Protein product: CASSQAPRGHEYSPLHF.

This sequence joins TRBV7-2 and TRBJ2-5; no reliable D call. Trimming shortened V by 4 bases and J by 2 bases, and 5 bases separated the two germline ends. The CDR3 sequence is 12 residues long. Germline CDR1 and CDR2: SGHTA and FQGNSA. Here the CDR3 reads CASSSWQETQYF. The CDR3 region has the DNA TGTGCCAGCAGCTCGTGGCAAGAGACCCAGTACTTC.

This chain uses TRBV28 with TRBJ2-1; D uncertain. The CDR3 is 14 amino acids. The germline V and J ends were trimmed by 6 bases and 0 bases, with 9 bases remaining between them. Germline assignment: CDR1 MDHEN and CDR2 SYDVKM. The CDR3 region is CASSYLDSYNEQFF. CDR3 sequence (DNA): TGTGCCAGCAGCTACCTAGACTCCTACAATGAGCAGTTCTTC.

This clonotype has ten or more counts. V is TRBV3-1 and J is TRBJ2-7; 8 bases are shared with TRBD1. Germline V CDR1 and CDR2: LGHDT, YNNKEL (reference sequence). The CDR3 spans 17 residues. The J segment lost 6 bases and the V segment lost 3 bases, leaving 16 bases of the junction unmatched. Here the CDR3 reads CASSQGFVFGQGGEQYF. The CDR3 DNA sequence: TGTGCCAGCAGCCAGGGGTTCGTGTTTGGACAGGGTGGCGAGCAGTACTTC.

The chain recombines TRBV28 with TRBJ2-4, with D perhaps TRBD1 (5 bases). Trimming took 3 bases from V and 8 from J, leaving 11 bases between them. CDR1 and CDR2 (germline): MDHEN, SYDVKM. This CDR3 has 13 amino acids. Here the CDR3 DNA reads TGTGCCAGCAGTTTGACAGCGAGTTACATTCAGTACTTC. This gives the protein CASSLTASYIQYF.

This CDR3 is CASKTPGLAYEQYF. CDR3 coding DNA: TGTGCCAGCAAAACCCCGGGACTAGCGTACGAGCAGTACTTC. The V gene is TRBV28, the J gene TRBJ2-7; TRBD2 matches at 10 bases. Trimming removed 7 bases from V and 4 bases from J; junction bases left unmatched: 7. This CDR3 region has 14 residues. Germline V gene data show CDR1 as MDHEN and CDR2 as SYDVKM.